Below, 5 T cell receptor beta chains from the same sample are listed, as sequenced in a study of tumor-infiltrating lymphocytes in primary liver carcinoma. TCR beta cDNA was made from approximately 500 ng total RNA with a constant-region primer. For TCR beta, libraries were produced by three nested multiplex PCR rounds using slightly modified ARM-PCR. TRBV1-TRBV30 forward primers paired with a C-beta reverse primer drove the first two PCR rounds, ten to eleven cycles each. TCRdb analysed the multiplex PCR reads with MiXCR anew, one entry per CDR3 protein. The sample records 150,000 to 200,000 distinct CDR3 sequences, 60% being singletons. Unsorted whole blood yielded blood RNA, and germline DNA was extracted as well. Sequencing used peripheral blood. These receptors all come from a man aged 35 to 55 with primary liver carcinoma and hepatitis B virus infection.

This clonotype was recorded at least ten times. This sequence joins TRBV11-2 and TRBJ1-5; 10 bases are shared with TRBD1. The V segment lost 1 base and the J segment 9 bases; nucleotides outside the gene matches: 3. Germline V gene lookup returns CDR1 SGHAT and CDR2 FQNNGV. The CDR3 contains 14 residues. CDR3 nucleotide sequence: TGTGCCAGCAGCTTAGGGACAGGGGGTTGGCCCCAGCATTTT. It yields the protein CASSLGTGGWPQHF.

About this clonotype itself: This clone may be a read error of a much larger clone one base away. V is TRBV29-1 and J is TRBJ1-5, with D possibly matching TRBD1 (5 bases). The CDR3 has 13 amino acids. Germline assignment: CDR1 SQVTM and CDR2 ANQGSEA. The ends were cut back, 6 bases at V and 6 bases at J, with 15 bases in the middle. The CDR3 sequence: CSVISTRGQPQHF. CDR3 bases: TGCAGCGTCATCTCGACAAGGGGTCAGCCCCAGCATTTT.

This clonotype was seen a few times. The CDR3 sequence is CASRAGGNQPQHF. The CDR3 region has the DNA TGTGCCAGCCGCGCAGGGGGCAATCAGCCCCAGCATTTT. The chain uses TRBV6-6 and TRBJ1-5, with a weak D call TRBD1 (6 bases). CDR1 is MNHNY and CDR2 is SVGAGI in the germline V gene (reference sequence). The CDR3 totals 13 residues. V was clipped by 8 bases and J by 2 bases, with 10 bases between them.

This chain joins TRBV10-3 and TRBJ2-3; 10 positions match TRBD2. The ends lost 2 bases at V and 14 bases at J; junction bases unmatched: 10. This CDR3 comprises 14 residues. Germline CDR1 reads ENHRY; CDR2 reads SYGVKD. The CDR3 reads CAISEGRLAGTLYF. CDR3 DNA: TGTGCCATCAGTGAGGGCCGACTAGCGGGTACCCTGTATTTT.

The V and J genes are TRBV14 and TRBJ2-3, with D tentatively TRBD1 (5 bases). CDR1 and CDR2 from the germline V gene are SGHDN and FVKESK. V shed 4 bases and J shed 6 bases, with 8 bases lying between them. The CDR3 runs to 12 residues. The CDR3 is CASSPGRDTQYF. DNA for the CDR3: TGTGCCAGCAGCCCAGGGCGGGATACGCAGTATTTT. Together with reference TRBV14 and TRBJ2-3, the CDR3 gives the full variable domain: EAGVTQFPSHSVIEKGQTVTLRCDPISGHDNLYWYRRVMGKEIKFLLHFVKESKQDESGMPNNRFLAERTGGTYSTLKVQPAELEDSGVYFCASSPGRDTQYFGPGTRLTVL.